The next 7 T cell receptor beta chains were all read from a single sample in a study of T cells in Graves' hyperthyroidism and ophthalmopathy. Amplification of TCR beta CDR3 regions used RNA as the template. First-round RT-PCR with HTBI primers amplified the TCR CDR3 region. TCRdb ran MiXCR on the multiplex PCR reads and lists one entry per CDR3 protein. The data contain hundreds of thousands of distinct CDR3 sequences, roughly 14% of them singletons. Sequenced input: blood. All receptors derive from a man aged 18 to 35 with Graves' ophthalmopathy.

The table lists this clonotype with many counts. The J gene is TRBJ2-1, the V gene TRBV6-5; weak D call: TRBD1 (6 bases). V was clipped by 0 bases and J by 2 bases, with 11 bases between them. Germline V CDR1 and CDR2: MNHEY, SVGAGI. CDR3 length: 16 residues. In DNA form, the CDR3 reads TGTGCCAGCAGTTACTCTGAGACAGGTACCTACAATGAGCAGTTCTTC. Translated, it gives CASSYSETGTYNEQFF.

This clonotype was seen ten or more times. The chain has TRBV7-6 and TRBJ2-7, with a weak D call TRBD2 (5 bases). Germline assignment: CDR1 SGHVS and CDR2 FNYEAQ. The CDR3 is 15 amino acids. V lost 4 bases to trimming and J lost 5 bases, with 18 bases between them. The CDR3 here is CASSSHSRDINEQYF. CDR3 nucleotide sequence: TGTGCCAGCAGCTCCCATTCCCGGGATATCAACGAGCAGTACTTC. The full variable domain, its missing parts supplied by reference TRBV7-6 and TRBJ2-7, is GAGVSQSPRYKVTKRGQDVALRCDPISGHVSLYWYRQALGQGPEFLTYFNYEAQQDKSGLPNDRFSAERPEGSISTLTIQRTEQRDSAMYRCASSSHSRDINEQYFGPGTRLTVT.

This clonotype has at least ten counts. The chain joins TRBV7-3 to TRBJ2-3, with 9 bases identical to TRBD2. V gave up 2 bases and J gave up 6 bases; unmatched junction bases: 12. Germline assignment: CDR1 SGHTA and CDR2 FQGTGA. The CDR3 has 17 amino acids. The CDR3 DNA reads as TGTGCCAGCAGCTTATTGGCTAGCGGGGTTTCAGGGGATACGCAGTATTTT. Translating gives CASSLLASGVSGDTQYF.

This chain links TRBV11-3 with TRBJ2-6; D not certain. The V gene lost 7 bases and the J gene lost 3 bases, with 10 bases spanning the gap. This CDR3 has 14 residues. Germline lookup yields CDR1 SGHNT and CDR2 YENEEA. DNA for the CDR3: TGTGCCAGCACCAAAGAAGGTGGGGCCAACGTCCTGACTTTC. Residues: CASTKEGGANVLTF.

This clonotype was observed a few times. This sequence joins TRBV6-1 and TRBJ1-6; TRBD1 is a possible D gene (6 bases). Per germline, CDR1 MNHNS and CDR2 SASEGT. The CDR3 is made up of 14 amino acids. V lost 8 bases and J 9 bases, leaving 17 bases between the germline ends. The chain's CDR3 is CASLGGGAGSPLHF. The CDR3 DNA is TGTGCCAGCTTAGGGGGGGGGGCTGGTTCACCCCTCCACTTT.

Many counts were recorded for this clonotype. The chain recombines TRBV10-3 with TRBJ1-5, with D maybe TRBD1 (5 bases). Germline CDR1 is ENHRY and CDR2 is SYGVKD. V lost 4 bases to trimming and J lost 1 base, with 8 bases between them. The CDR3 runs to 14 residues. CDR3 in DNA: TGTGCCATCAGTGCAGGGTCCAGCAATCAGCCCCAGCATTTT. It specifies CAISAGSSNQPQHF.

The chain links TRBV7-8 to TRBJ2-7, with 15 nucleotides matching TRBD2. Germline V gene lookup returns CDR1 SGHVS and CDR2 FQNEAQ. V lost 3 bases to trimming and J lost 4 bases; unmatched junction nucleotides: 1. The length of the CDR3 is 15 residues. The CDR3 loop is CASSFGLAGGYEQYF. In DNA form, the CDR3 reads TGTGCCAGCAGCTTCGGACTAGCGGGAGGGTACGAGCAGTACTTC.